This TCR beta chain was sequenced in a study of Ad26.COV2.S vaccination and SARS-CoV-2 variants. Of note for this clone: No antigen is known for it.

Study-wide results and limits: Responses of T cells in total may have been underestimated by the TCR breadth and depth analyses. Those who received vaccine or placebo ended up with similar non-spike TCR breadth.

Profiled with immunoSEQ multiplex PCR; TCRdb holds only in-frame clones, not every one. Of about 400,000 clones listed, roughly 90% were seen once; the top ten hold around 1.9%. Per the germline V gene, CDR1 is MDHEN and CDR2 is SYDVKM. Trimming left V 9 bases short and J 2 bases short, with 5 bases between. The CDR3 covers 12 residues. As to treatment: 15 to 20 received Ad26.COV2.S at low or high dose, single or two shots; about 5 received placebo; per-sample allocation not given. Specimens were obtained on day 63 following the first vaccine or placebo injection. A Boston donor was an adult aged 18-55 years.

V usage is TRBV28 and J usage is TRBJ2-6; D uncertain. The clonotype comes from a person between 18 and 60 years old who received the Ad26.COV2.S COVID-19 vaccine or a placebo. The sequenced sample was peripheral blood, obtained in a trial of Ad26.COV2.S vaccine versus placebo. CDR3 in amino acids: CASAPGANVLTF. The CDR3 region has the DNA TGTGCCAGTGCCCCTGGGGCCAACGTCCTGACTTTC. The variable domain in full, with the rest retrieved from reference TRBV28 and TRBJ2-6, is DVKVTQSSRYLVKRTGEKVFLECVQDMDHENMFWYRQDPGLGLRLIYFSYDVKMKEKGDIPEGYSVSREKKERFSLILESASTNQTSMYLCASAPGANVLTFGAGSRLTVL.